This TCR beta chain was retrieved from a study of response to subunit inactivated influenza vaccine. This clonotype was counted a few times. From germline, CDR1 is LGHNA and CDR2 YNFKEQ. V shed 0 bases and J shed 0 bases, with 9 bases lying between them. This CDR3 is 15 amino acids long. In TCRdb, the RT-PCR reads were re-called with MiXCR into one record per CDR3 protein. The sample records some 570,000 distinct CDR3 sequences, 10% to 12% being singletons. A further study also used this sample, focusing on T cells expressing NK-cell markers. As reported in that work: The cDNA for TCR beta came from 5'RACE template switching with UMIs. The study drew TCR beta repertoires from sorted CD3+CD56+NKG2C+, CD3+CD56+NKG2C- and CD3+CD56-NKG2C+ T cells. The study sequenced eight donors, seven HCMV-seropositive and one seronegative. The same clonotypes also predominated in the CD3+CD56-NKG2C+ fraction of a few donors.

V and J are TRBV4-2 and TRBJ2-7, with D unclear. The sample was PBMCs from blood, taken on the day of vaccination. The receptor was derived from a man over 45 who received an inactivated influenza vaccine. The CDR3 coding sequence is TGTGCCAGCAGCCAAGATACAACTGTCTCCTACGAGCAGTACTTC. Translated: CASSQDTTVSYEQYF.